These 22 T cell receptor beta chains came from one sample sequenced in a study of spatial heterogeneity in lung cancer. The time point was: blood at routine non-recurrence follow-up after resection. TCRdb itself ran the 5' RACE reads through MiXCR, one entry per CDR3 protein. The table has some 43,000 distinct CDR3 sequences, about 10% seen once. The specimen comprised PBMCs, sampled at follow-up. All receptors derive from a female donor with early-stage non-small cell lung cancer.

This clonotype was detected a few times. This rearrangement joins TRBV21-1 to TRBJ2-7; the table assigns TRBD1, which was not confirmed against the DNA. TRBV21-1 counts as a pseudogene. The CDR3 sequence is 17 residues long. This CDR3 reads CASSKAPGRQDSYEQYF. The CDR3 coding sequence is TGTGCCAGCAGCAAAGCGCCCGGGAGACAGGACTCCTACGAGCAGTACTTC.

The sample holds many counts of this clonotype. The chain recombines TRBV28 with TRBJ2-3; TRBD2 matches at 10 bases. The germline CDR1 and CDR2 sequences are MDHEN and SYDVKM. This CDR3 region has 16 residues. V dropped 5 bases and J dropped 6; count of bases not matched to a gene: 11. The CDR3 protein is CASSPTGLAAGDTQYF. In nucleotides, the CDR3 is TGTGCCAGCAGTCCGACCGGACTAGCGGCTGGGGATACGCAGTATTTT.

This clonotype was seen a few times. The J gene is TRBJ1-5, the V gene TRBV7-9, with a weak D call TRBD1 (6 bases). The CDR3 has 13 residues. Looked up from germline, CDR1 is SEHNR and CDR2 is FQNEAQ (reference sequence). Trimming pared 3 bases from V and 11 bases from J, leaving 14 bases between. The CDR3 nucleotides read TGTGCCAGCAGCTTTTCCCCAAACAGGGCCCAGCATTTT. Encoded protein: CASSFSPNRAQHF.

The V and J genes are TRBV7-3 and TRBJ1-1; tentative D call: TRBD1 (6 bases). Trimming took 1 base from V and 6 from J, leaving 9 bases between them. Germline V gene sequence: CDR1 SGHTA, CDR2 FQGTGA. CDR3 length: 13 residues. This chain's CDR3 is CASSLNRESEAFF. The CDR3 region has the DNA TGTGCCAGCAGCTTAAACAGGGAATCTGAAGCTTTCTTT.

This clonotype occurred a few times. This chain connects TRBV5-1 to TRBJ2-3, with a tentative D call TRBD1 (6 bases). Germline CDR1 and CDR2: SGHRS and YFSETQ. The V end lost 2 bases, the J end lost 6 bases, and 10 bases lay between the germline ends. This CDR3 has 13 amino acids. Written as DNA, the CDR3 is TGCGCCAGCAGCTTTTGGGGGCGGGATACGCAGTATTTT. This encodes CASSFWGRDTQYF.

This clonotype was seen repeatedly, ten times or more. The chain joins TRBV6-2 or TRBV6-3 to TRBJ2-1, with 8 bases lining up with TRBD2. The germline V gene encodes CDR1 MNHEY and CDR2 SVGEGT. The CDR3 is 17 residues long. The trim removed 6 bases at V and 2 bases at J, leaving 12 bases unmatched. In nucleotides, the CDR3 is TGTGCCAGCAGGCACCACCCCCCGGGGGGGCCCTACAATGAGCAGTTCTTC. Amino acids: CASRHHPPGGPYNEQFF.

The chain links TRBV20-1 to TRBJ1-1; D call uncertain. There are 12 residues in the CDR3. CDR1 DFQATT and CDR2 SNEGSKA come from the germline V gene (reference sequence). V was cut by 3 bases and J by 2 bases, with 7 bases left in between. CDR3 DNA sequence: TGCAGTGCTAGCCAGGCTAACACTGAAGCTTTCTTT. Translation: CSASQANTEAFF.

This clonotype came up a few times. The gene calls are TRBV20-1 and TRBJ2-3, with 10 bases identical to TRBD2. V was pared by 3 bases and J by 1 base, with 10 bases of the junction left unmatched. The germline V gene encodes CDR1 DFQATT and CDR2 SNEGSKA (reference sequence). The CDR3 totals 17 residues. The CDR3 DNA is TGCAGTGCTAGCGGCTCGGGTCTAGCGGGGGGCACAGATACGCAGTATTTT. Translating it yields CSASGSGLAGGTDTQYF.

This clonotype appeared many times. This chain links TRBV6-5 with TRBJ2-3, with 7 bases aligning to TRBD2. The CDR3 is 17 amino acids. V lost 0 bases, J lost 0 bases, and 6 bases stayed unmatched. Germline V gene data show CDR1 as MNHEY and CDR2 as SVGAGI. In DNA form, the CDR3 reads TGTGCCAGCAGTTACTCGAGCGGGGACTCGAGCACAGATACGCAGTATTTT. Translated, it gives CASSYSSGDSSTDTQYF.

This rearrangement joins TRBV5-1 to TRBJ1-2; D perhaps matches TRBD1 (6 bases). The V end was cut by 3 bases, the J end by 4 bases, with 13 bases between. The CDR3 has 14 amino acids. Germline CDR1 reads SGHRS; CDR2 reads YFSETQ. CDR3 sequence: CASSSGGGSYGYTF. The CDR3 DNA sequence: TGCGCCAGCAGCTCTGGGGGCGGCAGCTATGGCTACACCTTC.

This clonotype was seen many times. V gene TRBV12-3 or TRBV12-4 combines with J gene TRBJ2-7; TRBD1 aligns across 8 bases. The CDR3 is 15 amino acids. Germline trimming cut 1 base from V and 3 bases from J; bases unmatched to any gene: 5. The CDR3 DNA reads as TGTGCCAGCAGTTTAGGACAGGGGAGCATCTACGAGCAGTACTTC. This encodes CASSLGQGSIYEQYF.

This clonotype showed up many times. V and J are TRBV7-9 and TRBJ1-2; D is possibly TRBD1 (5 bases). Trimming removed 0 bases from V and 8 bases from J, with 10 bases in between. The germline CDR1 and CDR2 sequences are SEHNR and FQNEAQ (reference sequence). CDR3 size: 13 residues. The CDR3 loop is CASSLAREEGYTF. The CDR3 region has the DNA TGTGCCAGCAGCTTAGCCAGGGAGGAGGGCTACACCTTC.

This clonotype has ten or more counts. V usage is TRBV20-1 and J usage is TRBJ2-7; D not certain. The CDR3 is 12 amino acids. V lost 3 bases and J 1 base, leaving 7 bases between the germline ends. In germline, CDR1 is DFQATT, CDR2 SNEGSKA (reference sequence). The CDR3 region has the DNA TGCAGTGCTAGGGGTCTTTCCTACGAGCAGTACTTC. It is translated as CSARGLSYEQYF.

This clonotype is classed as medium-sized. The junction does not match germline at one end; this may be a read error. The chain couples TRBV10-3 to TRBJ2-7, with TRBD1 identical over 7 bases. CDR3 size: 14 residues. Germline CDR1 reads ENHRY; CDR2 reads SYGVKD. DNA of the CDR3: TGTGCCGCCAGGGCCGGGACAGCTCTCGACCCGGGACGGTTC. Translating it yields CAARAGTALDPGRF.

This clonotype was recorded at least ten times. The rearrangement joins TRBV7-6 to TRBJ1-1; the D is unclear. Trimming pared 3 bases from V and 3 bases from J, leaving 8 bases between. This CDR3 has 13 amino acids. Germline V gene data show CDR1 as SGHVS and CDR2 as FNYEAQ. CDR3 in amino acids: CASSFGKYTEAFF. The CDR3 nucleotides are TGTGCCAGCAGCTTCGGGAAATACACTGAAGCTTTCTTT.

This clonotype appeared a few times. The chain uses TRBV4-2 and TRBJ2-7, with 7 bases matching TRBD1. The CDR3 is made up of 13 amino acids. Per germline, CDR1 LGHNA and CDR2 YNFKEQ. J lost 6 bases, V lost 0 bases, and 2 bases had no gene match. Here the CDR3 reads CASSQEGGIEQYF. The CDR3 nucleotides read TGTGCCAGCAGCCAAGAAGGGGGCATCGAGCAGTACTTC.

The sample holds a few counts of this clonotype. The chain has TRBV5-1 and TRBJ2-3; perhaps TRBD2 as D (5 bases). The germline CDR1 and CDR2 sequences are SGHRS and YFSETQ. V was trimmed by 0 bases and J by 5 bases, leaving 10 bases between them. The CDR3 extends over 14 amino acids. In DNA form, the CDR3 reads TGCGCCAGCAGCTTGGTTGAGGGTGGAGATACGCAGTATTTT. Protein product: CASSLVEGGDTQYF. The full variable domain, rest sourced from reference TRBV5-1 and TRBJ2-3, is KAGVTQTPRYLIKTRGQQVTLSCSPISGHRSVSWYQQTPGQGLQFLFEYFSETQRNKGNFPGRFSGRQFSNSRSEMNVSTLELGDSALYLCASSLVEGGDTQYFGPGTRLTVL.

Many counts were recorded for this clonotype. The chain links TRBV5-1 to TRBJ1-2, with D unresolved. CDR1 is SGHRS, CDR2 YFSETQ, per germline. The CDR3 spans 15 residues. Trimming took off 0 bases at V and 2 bases at J, with 11 bases between the two ends. CDR3 sequence reads: CASSLGTGSNYGYTF. CDR3 DNA sequence: TGCGCCAGCAGCTTGGGCACGGGGAGCAACTATGGCTACACCTTC.

The chain links TRBV6-5 to TRBJ1-5; D is unclear. CDR1 MNHEY and CDR2 SVGAGI come from the germline V gene. Trimming removed 6 bases at V and 2 bases at J, with 8 bases between. The CDR3 loop spans 13 amino acids. CDR3 sequence reads: CASSDGGNQPQHF. CDR3 DNA sequence: TGTGCCAGCAGCGATGGGGGCAATCAGCCCCAGCATTTT.

V gene TRBV11-2 combines with J gene TRBJ2-3, with D perhaps matching TRBD2 (5 bases). Per the germline V gene, CDR1 is SGHAT and CDR2 is FQNNGV. This CDR3 has 16 residues. Trimming pared 3 bases from V and 6 bases from J, leaving 19 bases between. CDR3 nucleotides: TGTGCCAGCAGCTTCACCCCGAGCGGAAATGGGGATACGCAGTATTTT. Protein sequence: CASSFTPSGNGDTQYF.

The chain is built from TRBV7-2 and TRBJ2-2; the match to TRBD1 covers 9 bases. Germline CDR1 SGHTA, CDR2 FQGNSA. CDR3 size: 14 residues. After removal of 5 bases from V and 7 bases from J, the junction contained 5 bases not matched to a gene. The CDR3 DNA follows: TGTGCCAGCAGCCGACAGGGGGAGGGCGGGGAGCTGTTTTTT. It yields the protein CASSRQGEGGELFF.

This clonotype was observed a handful of times. The V call is TRBV7-9, the J call TRBJ1-1; weak D call: TRBD1 (6 bases). CDR3 length: 14 residues. Germline V gives CDR1 SEHNR, CDR2 FQNEAQ (reference sequence). V gave up 5 bases and J gave up 1 base, with 11 bases separating them. The CDR3 protein is CASSHQGGNTEAFF. CDR3 in DNA: TGTGCCAGCAGCCATCAAGGGGGGAACACTGAAGCTTTCTTT.